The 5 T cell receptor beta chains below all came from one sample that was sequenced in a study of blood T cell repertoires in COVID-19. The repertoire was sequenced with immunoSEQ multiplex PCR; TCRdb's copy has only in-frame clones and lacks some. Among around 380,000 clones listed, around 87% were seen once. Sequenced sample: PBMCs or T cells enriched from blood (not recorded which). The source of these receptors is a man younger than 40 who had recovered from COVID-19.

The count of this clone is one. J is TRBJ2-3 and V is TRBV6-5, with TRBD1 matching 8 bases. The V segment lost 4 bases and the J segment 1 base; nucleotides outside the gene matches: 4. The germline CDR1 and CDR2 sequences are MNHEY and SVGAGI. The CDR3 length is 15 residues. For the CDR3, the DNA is TGTGCCAGCAGTTCGGGACAGGCCCGCACAGATACGCAGTATTTT. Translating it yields CASSSGQARTDTQYF.

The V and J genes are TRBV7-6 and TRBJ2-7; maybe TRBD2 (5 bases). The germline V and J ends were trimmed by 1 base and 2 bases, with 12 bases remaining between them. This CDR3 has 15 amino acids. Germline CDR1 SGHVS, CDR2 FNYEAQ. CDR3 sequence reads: CASSLGAGRTYEQYF. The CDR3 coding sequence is TGTGCCAGCAGCTTAGGTGCGGGCCGTACCTACGAGCAGTACTTC.

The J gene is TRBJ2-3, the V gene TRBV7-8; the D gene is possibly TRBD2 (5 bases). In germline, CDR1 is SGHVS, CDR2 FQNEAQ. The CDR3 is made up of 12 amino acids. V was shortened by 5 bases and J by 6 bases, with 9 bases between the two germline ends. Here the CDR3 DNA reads TGTGCCAGCAGCCTAACGGGGGATACGCAGTATTTT. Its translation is CASSLTGDTQYF. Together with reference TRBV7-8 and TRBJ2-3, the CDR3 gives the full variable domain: GAGVSQSPRYKVAKRGQDVALRCDPISGHVSLFWYQQALGQGPEFLTYFQNEAQLDKSGLPSDRFFAERPEGSVSTLKIQRTQQEDSAVYLCASSLTGDTQYFGPGTRLTVL.

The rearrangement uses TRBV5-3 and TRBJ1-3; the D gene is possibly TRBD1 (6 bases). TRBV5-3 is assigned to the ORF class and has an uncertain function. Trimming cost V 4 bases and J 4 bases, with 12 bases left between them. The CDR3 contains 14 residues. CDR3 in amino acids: CARSQLGQGNTIYF. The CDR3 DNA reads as TGTGCCAGAAGCCAGTTAGGACAGGGAAACACCATATATTTT.

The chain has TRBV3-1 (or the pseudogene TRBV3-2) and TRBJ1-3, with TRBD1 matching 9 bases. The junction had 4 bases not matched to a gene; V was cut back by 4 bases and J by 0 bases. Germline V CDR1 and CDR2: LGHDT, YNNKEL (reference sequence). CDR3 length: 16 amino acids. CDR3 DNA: TGTGCCAGCAGCCGGCCGACAGGGGGCTCTGGAAACACCATATATTTT. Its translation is CASSRPTGGSGNTIYF.